The 4 T cell receptor beta chains given below trace back to one sample, sequenced in a study of blood T cell repertoires in COVID-19. The data were produced by immunoSEQ multiplex PCR, yet TCRdb's version contains in-frame clones alone and is incomplete. The sample shows about 180,000 clones, 85% of them seen only once. Sequenced sample: peripheral blood. Receptors originate from a woman in her forties or fifties with COVID-19, enrolled during active disease.

The V call is TRBV29-1, the J call TRBJ2-5; D gene uncertain. Trimming removed 5 bases at V and 4 bases at J, with 20 bases between. Germline lookup yields CDR1 SQVTM and CDR2 ANQGSEA. The CDR3 spans 15 residues. The CDR3 sequence is CSVFPDGSVVETQYF. CDR3 DNA sequence: TGCAGCGTTTTTCCCGACGGGTCGGTGGTAGAGACCCAGTACTTC.

The gene calls are TRBV3-1 (or the pseudogene TRBV3-2) and TRBJ2-2; TRBD2 matches at 8 bases. The V gene's germline CDR1 is LGHDT and CDR2 YNNKEL (reference sequence). This CDR3 spans 17 amino acids. Trimming took 1 base from V and 2 from J; bases not matched to a gene: 6. Here the CDR3 reads CASSQAGRGANTGELFF. In DNA, the CDR3 is TGTGCCAGCAGCCAAGCCGGGCGGGGGGCTAACACCGGGGAGCTGTTTTTT.

The V call is TRBV5-1, the J call TRBJ2-1; D is uncertain. CDR3 length equals 17 residues. V lost 7 bases and J lost 0, with 20 bases in between. The germline V gene has CDR1 SGHRS and CDR2 YFSETQ. The CDR3: CASAKSLVYSSYNEQFF. The CDR3 bases are TGCGCCAGCGCCAAATCCCTAGTCTATAGCTCCTACAATGAGCAGTTCTTC.

This chain joins TRBV19 and TRBJ2-5, with 9 positions matching TRBD2. Germline lookup yields CDR1 LNHDA and CDR2 SQIVND (reference sequence). J was trimmed by 4 bases and V by 1 base; bases with no gene match: 1. The CDR3 runs to 14 residues. CDR3 sequence reads: CASSIVTSGETQYF. Here the CDR3 DNA reads TGTGCCAGTAGTATAGTGACTAGCGGAGAGACCCAGTACTTC.